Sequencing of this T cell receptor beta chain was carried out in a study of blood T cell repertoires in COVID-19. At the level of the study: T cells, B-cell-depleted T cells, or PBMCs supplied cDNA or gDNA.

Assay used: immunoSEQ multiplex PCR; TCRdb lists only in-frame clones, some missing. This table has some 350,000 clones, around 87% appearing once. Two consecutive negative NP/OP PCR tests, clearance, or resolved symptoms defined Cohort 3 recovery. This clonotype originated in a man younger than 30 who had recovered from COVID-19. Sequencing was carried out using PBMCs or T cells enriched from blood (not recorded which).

CDR3 sequence (DNA): TGTGCCAGAAGACTACGGGCGGGTGGCTACACCTTC. Encoded protein: CARRLRAGGYTF. The rearrangement links TRBV5-3 to TRBJ1-2, with no clear D. TRBV5-3 is an ORF; its function is uncertain. This CDR3 contains 12 residues. V was pared by 5 bases and J by 7 bases, with 12 bases between.